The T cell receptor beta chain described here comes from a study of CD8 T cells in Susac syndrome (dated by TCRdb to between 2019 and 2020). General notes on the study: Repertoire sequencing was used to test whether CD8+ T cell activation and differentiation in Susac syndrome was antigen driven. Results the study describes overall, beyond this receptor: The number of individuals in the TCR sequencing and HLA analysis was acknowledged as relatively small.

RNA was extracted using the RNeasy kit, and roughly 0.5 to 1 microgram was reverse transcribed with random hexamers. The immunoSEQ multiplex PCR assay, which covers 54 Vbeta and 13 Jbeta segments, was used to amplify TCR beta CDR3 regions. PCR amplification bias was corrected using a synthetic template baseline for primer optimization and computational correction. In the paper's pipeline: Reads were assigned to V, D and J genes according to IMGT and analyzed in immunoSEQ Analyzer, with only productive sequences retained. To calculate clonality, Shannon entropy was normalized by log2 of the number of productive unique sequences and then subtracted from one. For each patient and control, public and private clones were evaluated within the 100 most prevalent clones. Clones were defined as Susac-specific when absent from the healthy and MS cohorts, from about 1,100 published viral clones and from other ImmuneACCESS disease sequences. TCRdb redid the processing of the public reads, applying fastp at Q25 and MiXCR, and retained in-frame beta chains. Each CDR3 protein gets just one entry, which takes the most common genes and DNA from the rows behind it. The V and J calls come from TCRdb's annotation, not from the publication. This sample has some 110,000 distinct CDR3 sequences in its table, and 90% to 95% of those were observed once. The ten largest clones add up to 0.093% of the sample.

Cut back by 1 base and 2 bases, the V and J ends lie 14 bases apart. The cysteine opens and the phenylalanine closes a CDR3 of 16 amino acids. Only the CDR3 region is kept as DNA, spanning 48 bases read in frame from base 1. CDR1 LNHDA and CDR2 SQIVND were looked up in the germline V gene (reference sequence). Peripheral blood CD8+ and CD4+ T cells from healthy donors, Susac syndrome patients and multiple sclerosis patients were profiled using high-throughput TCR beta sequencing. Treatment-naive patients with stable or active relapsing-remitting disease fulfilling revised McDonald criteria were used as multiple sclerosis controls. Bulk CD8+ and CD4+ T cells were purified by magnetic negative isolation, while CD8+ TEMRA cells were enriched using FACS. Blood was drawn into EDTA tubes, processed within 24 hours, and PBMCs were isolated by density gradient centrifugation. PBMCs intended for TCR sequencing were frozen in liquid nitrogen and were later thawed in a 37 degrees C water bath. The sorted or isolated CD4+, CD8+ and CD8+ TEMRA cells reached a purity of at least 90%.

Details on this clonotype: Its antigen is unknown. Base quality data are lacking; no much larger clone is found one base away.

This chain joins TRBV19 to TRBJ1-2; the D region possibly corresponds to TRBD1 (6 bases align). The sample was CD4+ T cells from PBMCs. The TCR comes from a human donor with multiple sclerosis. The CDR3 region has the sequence CASSIVVGARNYGYTF. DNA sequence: TGTGCCAGTAGTATAGTTGTGGGGGCGAGGAACTATGGCTACACCTTC.